A selection of T cell receptor beta chains follows, all from one sample in a study of cytomegalovirus exposure and HLA in healthy donors. Only in-frame clones appear in the TCRdb table, and some are missing; sequencing was by immunoSEQ multiplex PCR. The profile shows some 290,000 clones, around 90% of them singletons. The source material was PBMCs. The receptors here all came from a young man in good health and CMV-seronegative. Each CDR3 is given with its conserved first and last residue. A D gene is named only where the DNA matches it firmly. Clone size, where shown, is once, few, many, or a class for clones that have expanded.

D | size | J | V | CDR3 | DNA
. | . | TRBJ2-5 | TRBV15 | CATSRDRGETQYF | TGTGCCACCAGCAGAGATAGGGGTGAGACCCAGTACTTC
. | . | TRBJ1-2 | TRBV14 | CASNPTGRANYGYTF | TGTGCCAGCAACCCGACTGGCAGGGCGAACTATGGCTACACCTTC
TRBD1 | . | TRBJ2-1 | TRBV5-1 | CASSNGQAIYNEQFF | TGCGCCAGCAGCAATGGACAGGCGATCTACAATGAGCAGTTCTTC
. | . | TRBJ2-3 | TRBV6-4 | CASSQVGGYDTQYF | TGTGCCAGCAGTCAGGTGGGGGGATACGATACGCAGTATTTT
. | . | TRBJ1-2 | TRBV2 | CASSETVINYGYTF | TGTGCCAGCAGTGAAACAGTTATAAACTATGGCTACACCTTC
TRBD1 | . | TRBJ1-4 | TRBV6-1 | CASSGDRVREKLFF | TGTGCCAGCAGTGGGGACAGGGTGCGCGAAAAACTGTTTTTT
TRBD2 | . | TRBJ2-1 | TRBV5-1 | CASSAGLAGLSSYNEQFF | TGCGCCAGCAGCGCGGGACTAGCGGGTCTAAGCTCCTACAATGAGCAGTTCTTC
. | . | TRBJ1-5 | TRBV18 | CASSPASGNQPQHF | TGTGCCAGCTCACCGGCTAGTGGCAATCAGCCCCAGCATTTT
TRBD1 | . | TRBJ2-7 | TRBV6-1 | CATMTGSLGEQYF | TGTGCCACCATGACAGGGTCGCTCGGCGAGCAGTACTTC
TRBD2 | . | TRBJ2-7 | TRBV10-2 | CASSSGLAGHEQYF | TGCGCCAGCAGTTCGGGACTAGCGGGGCACGAGCAGTACTTC
. | once | TRBJ1-3 | TRBV6-5 | CASSPGQSSGNTIYF | TGTGCCAGCAGTCCCGGACAGAGCTCTGGAAACACCATATATTTT
TRBD1 | . | TRBJ2-3 | TRBV15 | CATAFWTGKRNTQYF | TGTGCCACCGCCTTTTGGACAGGGAAGAGGAATACGCAGTATTTT
. | . | TRBJ1-5 | TRBV2 | CASSEKLKYSNQPQHF | TGTGCCAGCAGTGAAAAACTGAAGTATAGCAATCAGCCCCAGCATTTT
TRBD2 | once | TRBJ2-7 | TRBV6-5 | CASRQLAGSYEQYF | TGTGCCAGCAGGCAACTAGCGGGGTCCTACGAGCAGTACTTC
. | . | TRBJ1-4 | TRBV6-5 | CASSYTTGIGEKLFF | TGTGCCAGCAGTTATACTACAGGGATAGGTGAAAAACTGTTTTTT
TRBD1 | . | TRBJ1-3 | TRBV6-5 | CASSYTAGGSGNTIYF | TGTGCCAGCAGTTACACTGCAGGGGGGTCTGGAAACACCATATATTTT
. | . | TRBJ2-7 | TRBV2 | CASSASLGASSYEQYF | TGTGCCAGCAGTGCAAGTCTGGGGGCGAGCTCCTACGAGCAGTACTTC
TRBD2 | . | TRBJ2-3 | TRBV11-2 | CASSSERGASTDTQYF | TGTGCCAGCAGCTCGGAGCGGGGGGCCAGCACAGATACGCAGTATTTT
. | . | TRBJ1-6 | TRBV7-2 | CASSPAGGPNSPLHF | TGTGCCAGCAGCCCAGCGGGGGGTCCTAATTCACCCCTCCACTTT
. | . | TRBJ1-3 | TRBV19 | CASSMDGGFPGNTIYF | TGTGCCAGTAGTATGGACGGAGGGTTTCCTGGAAACACCATATATTTT
TRBD1 | . | TRBJ1-4 | TRBV5-1 | CASRRTGGVSLNEKLFF | TGCGCCAGCAGACGGACAGGGGGCGTTTCGCTTAATGAAAAACTGTTTTTT
TRBD1 | once | TRBJ2-7 | TRBV13 | CASSLGQGYEQYF | TGTGCCAGCAGCCTGGGACAGGGATACGAGCAGTACTTC
. | . | TRBJ1-5 | TRBV6-5 | CASSPGQDNQPQHF | TGTGCCAGCAGTCCGGGACAAGACAATCAGCCCCAGCATTTT
. | . | TRBJ1-1 | TRBV14 | CASSPTGRAEAFF | TGTGCCAGCAGCCCGACGGGTCGGGCTGAAGCTTTCTTT
TRBD2 | once | TRBJ2-1 | TRBV5-6 | CASSPAGGSGEYNEQFF | TGTGCCAGCAGCCCTGCGGGCGGTAGCGGGGAGTATAATGAGCAGTTCTTC
. | . | TRBJ1-1 | TRBV13 | CASSPDSSTEAFF | TGTGCCAGCAGCCCGGACAGTAGCACTGAAGCTTTCTTT
TRBD1 | . | TRBJ2-7 | TRBV6-1 | CASREGTGWTEQYF | TGTGCCAGCAGGGAAGGGACAGGTTGGACCGAGCAGTACTTC
. | . | TRBJ1-2 | TRBV6-5 | CASRVGVDYGYTF | TGTGCCAGCAGAGTCGGGGTAGACTATGGCTACACCTTC
. | . | TRBJ2-7 | TRBV6-5 | CASSYSQGSTYEQYF | TGTGCCAGCAGTTACTCCCAGGGATCAACCTACGAGCAGTACTTC
. | . | TRBJ2-3 | TRBV18 | CASSPYTDTQYF | TGTGCCAGCTCCCCCTACACAGATACGCAGTATTTT
. | once | TRBJ2-7 | TRBV19 | CASSIAAGLSEQYF | TGTGCCAGTAGTATAGCAGCAGGGCTTAGCGAGCAGTACTTC
. | . | TRBJ2-5 | TRBV5-6 | CASSFRDTEETQYF | TGTGCCAGCAGCTTCCGGGACACAGAAGAGACCCAGTACTTC
TRBD1 | . | TRBJ2-5 | TRBV5-1 | CASSFTGGPKETQYF | TGCGCCAGCAGCTTCACAGGGGGCCCTAAAGAGACCCAGTACTTC
. | . | TRBJ2-7 | TRBV7-6 | CASSLASEYEQYF | TGTGCCAGCAGCTTAGCCTCAGAATACGAGCAGTACTTC
TRBD1 | . | TRBJ2-2 | TRBV6-1 | CASSEGRIGTGRTGELFF | TGTGCCAGCAGTGAAGGTAGGATCGGGACAGGGCGCACCGGGGAGCTGTTTTTT
TRBD1 | once | TRBJ1-4 | TRBV6-1 | CASRPGQGNEKLFF | TGTGCCAGCAGACCTGGACAGGGGAATGAAAAACTGTTTTTT
. | few | TRBJ1-2 | TRBV30 | CAWSVFLNYGYTF | TGTGCCTGGAGTGTATTCTTGAACTATGGCTACACCTTC
TRBD1 | . | TRBJ1-3 | TRBV4-1 | CASSQDPAAGGRNTIYF | TGCGCCAGCAGCCAAGATCCGGCGGCAGGGGGCAGAAACACCATATATTTT
TRBD1 | . | TRBJ1-3 | TRBV4-3 | CASSLDRGVGNTIYF | TGCGCCAGCAGCCTAGACAGGGGTGTCGGAAACACCATATATTTT
TRBD1 | few | TRBJ1-2 | TRBV7-9 | CASSSDRRAPYGYTF | TGTGCCAGCAGCTCGGACAGGAGGGCTCCCTATGGCTACACCTTC
TRBD2 | . | TRBJ2-7 | TRBV11-2 | CASSPTSGGLEQYF | TGTGCCAGCAGCCCGACTAGCGGGGGTCTCGAGCAGTACTTC
TRBD2 | . | TRBJ2-2 | TRBV5-1 | CASSLGLAGTNTGELFF | TGCGCCAGCAGCTTGGGACTAGCGGGAACGAACACCGGGGAGCTGTTTTTT
. | . | TRBJ2-3 | TRBV20-1 | CSASSRDTQYF | TGCAGTGCTAGTTCCCGAGATACGCAGTATTTT
. | . | TRBJ2-6 | TRBV21-1 | CASSKCGARGANVLTF | TGTGCCAGCAGCAAGTGCGGCGCGAGGGGGGCCAACGTCCTGACTTTC
TRBD1 | . | TRBJ2-7 | TRBV2 | CASSGRTGGFSYEQYF | TGTGCCAGCAGTGGTCGGACAGGGGGGTTCTCCTACGAGCAGTACTTC
TRBD1 | . | TRBJ1-6 | TRBV4-2 | CASSQDQDRVNSPLHF | TGTGCCAGCAGCCAAGATCAGGACAGGGTGAATTCACCCCTCCACTTT